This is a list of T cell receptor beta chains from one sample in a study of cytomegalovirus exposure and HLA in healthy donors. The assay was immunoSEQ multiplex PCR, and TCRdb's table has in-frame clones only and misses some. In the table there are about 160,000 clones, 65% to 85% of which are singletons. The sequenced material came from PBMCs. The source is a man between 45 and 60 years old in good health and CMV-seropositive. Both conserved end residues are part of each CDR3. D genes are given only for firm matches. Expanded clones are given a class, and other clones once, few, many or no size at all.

cdr3_aa: CASSLPGTGFNEQFF; cdr3_nt: TGTGCCAGCAGCTTGCCCGGGACAGGGTTCAATGAGCAGTTCTTC; v_call: TRBV5-8; j_call: TRBJ2-1; clone_size: NA; d_call: TRBD1
cdr3_aa: CASTLAGLGNTEAFF; cdr3_nt: TGTGCCAGCACCTTGGCAGGGCTCGGGAACACTGAAGCTTTCTTT; v_call: TRBV6-5; j_call: TRBJ1-1; clone_size: NA; d_call: NA
cdr3_aa: CASSPLAGGPLYEQYF; cdr3_nt: TGTGCCAGCAGCCCCCTGGCGGGAGGGCCCCTCTACGAGCAGTACTTC; v_call: TRBV14; j_call: TRBJ2-7; clone_size: few; d_call: TRBD2
cdr3_aa: CAISSPDAGDGYTF; cdr3_nt: TGTGCCATCAGTTCCCCCGACGCGGGCGATGGCTACACCTTC; v_call: TRBV10-3; j_call: TRBJ1-2; clone_size: once; d_call: NA
cdr3_aa: CASSPPPSGGTDTQYF; cdr3_nt: TGCGCCAGCAGCCCCCCCCCTAGCGGGGGCACAGATACGCAGTATTTT; v_call: TRBV5-1; j_call: TRBJ2-3; clone_size: NA; d_call: TRBD2
cdr3_aa: CASSSTGNTEAFF; cdr3_nt: TGTGCCAGCAGCTCGACAGGGAACACTGAAGCTTTCTTT; v_call: TRBV7-3; j_call: TRBJ1-1; clone_size: NA; d_call: NA
cdr3_aa: CASSSGADSSTDTQYF; cdr3_nt: TGCGCCAGCAGCTCCGGTGCGGACTCTAGCACAGATACGCAGTATTTT; v_call: TRBV5-1; j_call: TRBJ2-3; clone_size: NA; d_call: NA
cdr3_aa: CASSAGTGDEKLFF; cdr3_nt: TGTGCCAGCAGTGCCGGGACAGGGGATGAAAAACTGTTTTTT; v_call: TRBV6-4; j_call: TRBJ1-4; clone_size: NA; d_call: TRBD1
cdr3_aa: CASSSRGVSSSGNTIYF; cdr3_nt: TGTGCCAGCAGCTCCAGGGGGGTGAGCTCCTCTGGAAACACCATATATTTT; v_call: TRBV7-8; j_call: TRBJ1-3; clone_size: few; d_call: TRBD1
cdr3_aa: CASSASSAQETQYF; cdr3_nt: TGTGCCAGCAGTGCCTCTAGCGCGCAAGAGACCCAGTACTTC; v_call: TRBV6-5; j_call: TRBJ2-5; clone_size: NA; d_call: NA
cdr3_aa: CASSFGTGYGYTF; cdr3_nt: TGTGCCAGCAGTTTTGGGACAGGCTATGGCTACACCTTC; v_call: TRBV28; j_call: TRBJ1-2; clone_size: few; d_call: TRBD1
cdr3_aa: CASSEWRTGDDQPQHF; cdr3_nt: TGTGCCAGCAGTGAATGGCGGACAGGGGACGATCAGCCCCAGCATTTT; v_call: TRBV6-4; j_call: TRBJ1-5; clone_size: NA; d_call: TRBD1
cdr3_aa: CASSLKAGADTQYF; cdr3_nt: TGTGCCAGCAGCTTGAAAGCGGGAGCGGATACGCAGTATTTT; v_call: TRBV5-4; j_call: TRBJ2-3; clone_size: NA; d_call: TRBD2
cdr3_aa: CASSSPGGGSPLHF; cdr3_nt: TGTGCCAGCAGCTCGCCGGGCGGGGGCTCACCCCTCCACTTT; v_call: TRBV5-6; j_call: TRBJ1-6; clone_size: NA; d_call: NA
cdr3_aa: CASSKALSREGQYEQYF; cdr3_nt: TGTGCCAGCAGCAAAGCGCTTTCGAGGGAGGGACAATACGAGCAGTACTTC; v_call: TRBV21-1; j_call: TRBJ2-7; clone_size: once; d_call: NA
cdr3_aa: CASSLTEYEQYF; cdr3_nt: TGTGCCAGCAGCTTAACAGAATACGAGCAGTACTTC; v_call: TRBV7-6; j_call: TRBJ2-7; clone_size: NA; d_call: NA
cdr3_aa: CASSLMGGDNQPQHF; cdr3_nt: TGCGCCAGCAGCTTGATGGGAGGTGACAATCAGCCCCAGCATTTT; v_call: TRBV5-1; j_call: TRBJ1-5; clone_size: NA; d_call: NA
cdr3_aa: CASSRTGGEQFF; cdr3_nt: TGCGCCAGCAGCCGCACGGGGGGTGAGCAGTTCTTC; v_call: TRBV4-1; j_call: TRBJ2-1; clone_size: NA; d_call: TRBD2
cdr3_aa: CASSSLEKRGPVETQYF; cdr3_nt: TGTGCCAGCAGTAGCCTGGAGAAGCGGGGACCTGTAGAGACCCAGTACTTC; v_call: TRBV25-1; j_call: TRBJ2-5; clone_size: NA; d_call: TRBD2
cdr3_aa: CATSRDLQGTGGAPLHF; cdr3_nt: TGTGCCACCAGCAGAGATTTACAAGGGACAGGAGGAGCCCCCCTCCACTTT; v_call: TRBV15; j_call: TRBJ1-6; clone_size: few; d_call: TRBD1
cdr3_aa: CASSLGRGDEQFF; cdr3_nt: TGTGCCAGCAGCTTAGGCCGGGGGGATGAGCAGTTCTTC; v_call: TRBV7-2; j_call: TRBJ2-1; clone_size: NA; d_call: TRBD2
cdr3_aa: CASSTTGVHEQYF; cdr3_nt: TGTGCCAGTAGTACGACAGGGGTCCACGAGCAGTACTTC; v_call: TRBV19; j_call: TRBJ2-7; clone_size: NA; d_call: TRBD1
cdr3_aa: CASSFARESDIQYF; cdr3_nt: TGTGCCAGCAGCTTCGCCAGGGAAAGCGACATTCAGTACTTC; v_call: TRBV7-2; j_call: TRBJ2-4; clone_size: NA; d_call: NA
cdr3_aa: CASSSGQKKPNTEAFF; cdr3_nt: TGCGCCAGCAGCTCGGGACAGAAGAAACCGAACACTGAAGCTTTCTTT; v_call: TRBV5-1; j_call: TRBJ1-1; clone_size: NA; d_call: TRBD1
cdr3_aa: CASSDSGYSSYGYTF; cdr3_nt: TGTGCCAGCAGTGATTCAGGGTACTCTAGCTATGGCTACACCTTC; v_call: TRBV25-1; j_call: TRBJ1-2; clone_size: NA; d_call: NA
cdr3_aa: CASSQLPHTNSYEQYF; cdr3_nt: TGTGCCAGCAGCCAGCTCCCACACACAAACTCCTACGAGCAGTACTTC; v_call: TRBV4-2; j_call: TRBJ2-7; clone_size: NA; d_call: NA
cdr3_aa: CASTGGAETEAFF; cdr3_nt: TGTGCCAGCACTGGGGGGGCGGAAACTGAAGCTTTCTTT; v_call: TRBV2; j_call: TRBJ1-1; clone_size: once; d_call: NA
cdr3_aa: CASRTGTAENEQFF; cdr3_nt: TGTGCCAGCAGGACCGGGACAGCGGAGAATGAGCAGTTCTTC; v_call: TRBV5-4; j_call: TRBJ2-1; clone_size: once; d_call: TRBD1
cdr3_aa: CASRGQPNQPQHF; cdr3_nt: TGTGCCAGCCGGGGACAGCCCAATCAGCCCCAGCATTTT; v_call: TRBV2; j_call: TRBJ1-5; clone_size: NA; d_call: TRBD1
cdr3_aa: CASSEGAGNYGYTF; cdr3_nt: TGTGCCAGTAGCGAAGGGGCAGGAAACTATGGCTACACCTTC; v_call: TRBV19; j_call: TRBJ1-2; clone_size: NA; d_call: NA
cdr3_aa: CASTLLAGGINEQFF; cdr3_nt: TGTGCCAGCACCCTACTAGCGGGGGGGATCAATGAGCAGTTCTTC; v_call: TRBV27; j_call: TRBJ2-1; clone_size: NA; d_call: TRBD2
cdr3_aa: CASSESGWTGGNQPRHF; cdr3_nt: TGTGCCAGCAGTGAATCAGGGTGGACGGGCGGCAATCAGCCCCGGCATTTT; v_call: TRBV2; j_call: TRBJ1-5; clone_size: once; d_call: NA
cdr3_aa: CASRGHLGYTF; cdr3_nt: TGTGCCAGCAGGGGACATCTCGGCTACACCTTC; v_call: TRBV9; j_call: TRBJ1-2; clone_size: once; d_call: NA
cdr3_aa: CASSSLRGQPQHF; cdr3_nt: TGTGCCAGCAGCTCACTCCGGGGGCAGCCCCAGCATTTT; v_call: TRBV7-2; j_call: TRBJ1-5; clone_size: once; d_call: NA
cdr3_aa: CASSSPGGDTQYF; cdr3_nt: TGTGCCAGCAGCTCCCCGGGGGGAGATACGCAGTATTTT; v_call: TRBV9; j_call: TRBJ2-3; clone_size: NA; d_call: TRBD2
cdr3_aa: CASSEAQDRVAFF; cdr3_nt: TGTGCCAGCAGTGAAGCACAGGACAGGGTCGCTTTCTTT; v_call: TRBV6-1; j_call: TRBJ1-1; clone_size: NA; d_call: TRBD1
cdr3_aa: CASSPPPGGHTF; cdr3_nt: TGTGCCAGCAGCCCCCCCCCTGGGGGCCACACCTTC; v_call: TRBV9; j_call: TRBJ1-2; clone_size: NA; d_call: NA
cdr3_aa: CASSPGPGQETGSYEQYF; cdr3_nt: TGTGCCAGCTCACCCGGGCCGGGTCAAGAAACGGGGTCCTACGAGCAGTACTTC; v_call: TRBV18; j_call: TRBJ2-7; clone_size: NA; d_call: NA
cdr3_aa: CASSERGGTYGYTF; cdr3_nt: TGTGCCAGCAGTGAACGCGGAGGGACCTATGGCTACACCTTC; v_call: TRBV2; j_call: TRBJ1-2; clone_size: NA; d_call: NA
cdr3_aa: CASSPTTGQINTGELFF; cdr3_nt: TGCGCCAGCAGCCCGACGACGGGACAGATAAATACCGGGGAGCTGTTTTTT; v_call: TRBV5-1; j_call: TRBJ2-2; clone_size: few; d_call: TRBD1
cdr3_aa: CASSVADKIAGVDTQYF; cdr3_nt: TGTGCCAGCAGCGTAGCGGACAAGATAGCGGGAGTAGATACGCAGTATTTT; v_call: TRBV9; j_call: TRBJ2-3; clone_size: NA; d_call: TRBD2
cdr3_aa: CASSSYEKSGELFF; cdr3_nt: TGTGCCAGCAGTTCCTACGAGAAATCCGGGGAGCTGTTTTTT; v_call: TRBV27; j_call: TRBJ2-2; clone_size: few; d_call: NA
cdr3_aa: CASRQGGGPYEQYF; cdr3_nt: TGTGCCAGCAGGCAGGGGGGAGGCCCCTACGAGCAGTACTTC; v_call: TRBV6-5; j_call: TRBJ2-7; clone_size: NA; d_call: NA
cdr3_aa: CASSGQGAISYNEQFF; cdr3_nt: TGTGCCAGCAGCGGACAGGGGGCCATCTCCTACAATGAGCAGTTCTTC; v_call: TRBV7-2; j_call: TRBJ2-1; clone_size: few; d_call: TRBD1
cdr3_aa: CAWTGGIEQFF; cdr3_nt: TGTGCCTGGACAGGGGGCATTGAGCAGTTCTTC; v_call: TRBV30; j_call: TRBJ2-1; clone_size: NA; d_call: TRBD1
cdr3_aa: CASSRWQTSTDTQYF; cdr3_nt: TGCGCCAGCAGCAGGTGGCAGACTAGCACAGATACGCAGTATTTT; v_call: TRBV4-3; j_call: TRBJ2-3; clone_size: NA; d_call: NA
cdr3_aa: CASRRRVEPQHF; cdr3_nt: TGTGCCAGTCGCAGGCGTGTTGAGCCCCAGCATTTT; v_call: TRBV6-1; j_call: TRBJ1-5; clone_size: NA; d_call: NA
cdr3_aa: CASSVVPDQPQHF; cdr3_nt: TGTGCCAGCAGCGTAGTCCCGGATCAGCCCCAGCATTTT; v_call: TRBV9; j_call: TRBJ1-5; clone_size: NA; d_call: NA
cdr3_aa: CASSPLGSVHQPQHF; cdr3_nt: TGCGCCAGCAGCCCCCTAGGATCAGTTCATCAGCCCCAGCATTTT; v_call: TRBV4-1; j_call: TRBJ1-5; clone_size: NA; d_call: NA
cdr3_aa: CASSIAEDQPQHF; cdr3_nt: TGTGCCAGTAGTATAGCAGAGGATCAGCCCCAGCATTTT; v_call: TRBV19; j_call: TRBJ1-5; clone_size: NA; d_call: NA